The clone carrying this T cell receptor beta chain turned up a few times. This sample is drawn from a study of T cells after yellow fever vaccination. In the study overall: Low-cell-number fractions underwent preparation using SMART-Seq v4 Ultra Low Input.

TCRdb reprocessed the 5' RACE reads with MiXCR, giving one entry per CDR3 protein. The sample lists a few hundred thousand distinct CDR3 sequences, 17% occurring once. Germline V gene sequence: CDR1 SNHLY, CDR2 FYNNEI. V was pared by 3 bases and J by 2 bases, with 11 bases between. There are 14 residues in the CDR3. The J gene is TRBJ2-7, the V gene TRBV2; D uncertain. This receptor was identified in a young man who received the YFV17D yellow fever vaccine. The sample consisted of PBMCs, taken 5 to 6 days after the first yellow fever vaccination. The CDR3 DNA sequence: TGTGCCAGCAGTGAGTGGGCAGCAACCTACGAGCAGTACTTC. This encodes CASSEWAATYEQYF.